Below, one TCR beta chain is given with its context. This clonotype has more than one count but fewer than ten. Its recognized antigen is unknown. It has no much larger one-base neighbor in the sample; base qualities were not kept. This record comes from a study of blood T cells in healthy people across ages (dated by TCRdb to about 2015). Regarding the study in general: In model experiments, template switching captured about one uniquely barcoded TCR beta cDNA molecule for every two T cells. The study analyzed two additional independent replicas of 1 million unique cDNA reads from the same blood draw for two donors, one aged 18 to 29 and one aged 80 or older. The donors were divided into four age groups: young (average around 15 years), middle-aged (roughly 42), aged (approximately 62) and long-lived (about 90). Age-related changes in TCR beta repertoire diversity were measured in the study by deep sequencing normalized with unique cDNA molecular identifiers. To avoid experimental bias, donors of different ages were randomly spread across the sequencing lanes. Study-level results and caveats: Observed TCR beta diversity per million T cells fell roughly linearly with age, and a significant reduction was already apparent by age around 44. The CMV infection status of donors was not known, potentially confounding age-related changes in expanded clonotypes. There was a strong correlation between observed TCR beta diversity and the percentage of naive T cells measured by flow cytometry. Compared with the aged group, the long-lived group had more naive CD4+ T cells, fewer expanded clones and increased TCR diversity, suggesting age selection. Estimates of total diversity based on one million sequenced T cells were considered lower bounds and underestimates. Because profiling used bulk unsorted PBMCs, naive and antigen-experienced compartments could not be compared conclusively.

The donors were roughly 40 Caucasian individuals from Russia, aged roughly 6 to 90 years, who were systemically healthy. Ten milliliters of peripheral blood were drawn from each donor into EDTA-treated Vacutainer tubes. Ficoll-Paque density-gradient centrifugation was used to isolate PBMCs, with at least 7 million per sample. Total RNA, at least 6 micrograms per sample, was extracted from PBMCs with Trizol reagent. Naive CD45RAhigh/CD27high T cell percentages were measured by flow cytometry on a PBMC aliquot from every donor. Library creation used 5' RACE. These reads were obtained on an Illumina HiSeq 2500. A second PCR of roughly 7 to 11 cycles was run with a J-beta primer mix and a sample-barcoded 5' primer. Each TCR beta cDNA molecule received a unique molecular identifier from a template-switch 5' adaptor carrying 12 random nucleotides. Each sample yielded at least 3 million CDR3-containing paired-end reads. All of the RNA was converted into first-strand cDNA using the Mint cDNA synthesis kit, with a TRBC-specific oligonucleotide serving as the primer. Following uracil-DNA glycosylase treatment, all cDNA underwent a first 18-cycle PCR with the universal primers M1SS and BC2_uni_R. For the original study's pipeline: For normalization, 1 million high-quality reads were randomly selected from each sample, with every read carrying a distinct molecular identifier. Reads sharing molecular identifiers were discarded rather than binned into consensus sequences. MiTCR, with a Q25 quality threshold and the strictest error-elimination algorithm, was used for CDR3 identification, clonotype clustering and error correction. A nonparametric unseen species model with Euler transformation was used to estimate a lower bound on total TCR beta diversity. TCRdb trimmed the raw reads at Q25, called clones with MiXCR and kept productive beta chains. Each entry merges the rows of one CDR3 protein and shows their most common DNA and genes. The V and J calls and clone size are TCRdb's, not the authors'. For this sample there are about 1.8 million distinct CDR3 sequences; less than 50% appear just once. Of the sample, about 2.1% falls within the top ten clones.

The CDR3 measures 15 amino acids from cysteine to phenylalanine. Only the CDR3 part of the read is kept: 45 bases, read in frame from the first base. Per the germline V gene (reference sequence), SEHNR is the CDR1 and FQNEAQ is the CDR2. Trimming removed 1 base from V and 10 bases from J; the gene matches leave 10 bases unexplained. The TCR sequence derives from a woman in her 40s in good health. Input material: blood. The chain is made from TRBV7-9 and TRBJ2-1, with 7 bases in between that match TRBD2. The nucleotide sequence is given as TGTGCCAGCAGCTTAGGGTCCTCAAACGGGGGGGAGCAGTTCTTC. This gives the protein CASSLGSSNGGEQFF.